The next 29 T cell receptor beta chains were all read from a single sample in a study of shared clonotypes between healthy human individuals. The repertoire was sequenced with immunoSEQ multiplex PCR; TCRdb's copy has only in-frame clones and lacks some. Found here are some 1.5 million clones, over 95% of them singletons; the top ten hold about 1.2%. The specimen sequenced was naive CD4+ T cells sorted from blood. The sample's subset: CD45RA+ positively selected. The receptors were gathered from a man under 40 in good health.

The chain combines TRBV11-3 with TRBJ2-5; D is possibly TRBD1 (6 bases). The DNA end is a closer match to TRBJ2-7, so the J assignment may be wrong. The germline V gene has CDR1 SGHNT and CDR2 YENEEA. This CDR3 region has 16 residues. The CDR3 region has the DNA TGTGCCAGCAGCTACCCACAGGGAAAGGTTGCCTACGAGCAGTACTTC. Protein product: CASSYPQGKVAYEQYF.

This clone appeared a single time. This chain connects TRBV5-1 to TRBJ2-2; D possibly corresponds to TRBD1 (6 bases). Germline assignment: CDR1 SGHRS and CDR2 YFSETQ. Trimming shortened V by 7 bases and J by 4 bases, and 14 bases separated the two germline ends. This CDR3 has 14 amino acids. As DNA, the CDR3 is TGCGCCAGCCACCCAGGGGATGGCACCGGGGAGCTGTTTTTT. Encoded protein: CASHPGDGTGELFF.

The rearrangement uses TRBV5-1 and TRBJ2-5, with no clear D. Germline lookup yields CDR1 SGHRS and CDR2 YFSETQ. The length of the CDR3 is 14 residues. V dropped 4 bases and J dropped 1 base, with 11 bases sitting between them. CDR3 loop: CASSPPNIQETQYF. CDR3 nucleotide sequence: TGCGCCAGCAGCCCGCCCAACATCCAAGAGACCCAGTACTTC.

The chain links TRBV7-2 to TRBJ2-1; D remains ambiguous. Trimming removed 5 bases at V and 6 bases at J, with 8 bases between. Germline CDR1 reads SGHTA; CDR2 reads FQGNSA. The CDR3 contains 12 residues. The DNA of the CDR3 is TGTGCCAGCAGCCCAAACGCCAATGAGCAGTTCTTC. Encoded protein: CASSPNANEQFF. Filled out from reference TRBV7-2 and TRBJ2-1, the complete variable domain reads GAGVSQSPSNKVTEKGKDVELRCDPISGHTALYWYRQSLGQGLEFLIYFQGNSAPDKSGLPSDRFSAERTGGSVSTLTIQRTQQEDSAVYLCASSPNANEQFFGPGTRLTVL.

Here the CDR3 reads CASSLSGGTGANVLTF. The CDR3 DNA follows: TGTGCCAGCAGTTTATCAGGCGGGACTGGGGCCAACGTCCTGACTTTC. This sequence joins TRBV27 and TRBJ2-6; D may be TRBD2 (6 bases). The germline CDR1 and CDR2 sequences are MNHEY and SMNVEV (reference sequence). V was cut by 0 bases and J by 2 bases, with 8 bases left in between. CDR3 size: 16 residues.

This clone was counted once. The chain is built from TRBV5-1 and TRBJ2-3, with 10 nucleotides matching TRBD2. This CDR3 has 16 residues. Unmatched junction bases numbered 2, after V lost 1 base and J lost 0 bases. CDR1 and CDR2 (germline): SGHRS, YFSETQ. CDR3 nucleotides: TGCGCCAGCAGCTTGACGACTAGCGGGAGCACAGATACGCAGTATTTT. Residues: CASSLTTSGSTDTQYF.

The rearrangement uses TRBV6-1 and TRBJ1-5; TRBD1 matches at 8 bases. This CDR3 has 14 residues. The trim removed 6 bases at V and 6 bases at J, leaving 7 bases unmatched. Per germline, CDR1 MNHNS and CDR2 SASEGT. The CDR3 region is CASSWTGSGQPQHF. In DNA form, the CDR3 reads TGTGCCAGCAGCTGGACAGGGTCGGGTCAGCCCCAGCATTTT.

The chain recombines TRBV18 with TRBJ2-1, with 7 bases matching TRBD1. J lost 7 bases, V lost 2 bases, and 5 bases had no gene match. Germline V gene data show CDR1 as KGHSH and CDR2 as LQKENI. CDR3 length equals 14 residues. The CDR3 DNA sequence: TGTGCCAGCTCACCAGCAGGGACAGTAAATGAGCAGTTCTTC. It is translated as CASSPAGTVNEQFF. Together with reference TRBV18 and TRBJ2-1, the CDR3 gives the full variable domain: NAGVMQNPRHLVRRRGQEARLRCSPMKGHSHVYWYRQLPEEGLKFMVYLQKENIIDESGMPKERFSAEFPKEGPSILRIQQVVRGDSAAYFCASSPAGTVNEQFFGPGTRLTVL.

This chain connects TRBV14 to TRBJ2-2; 12 bases match TRBD2. The germline V gene has CDR1 SGHDN and CDR2 FVKESK. The V and J ends lost 4 bases and 0 bases, in that order; junction bases with no gene match: 9. This CDR3 is 19 amino acids long. As DNA, the CDR3 is TGTGCCAGCAGCCCACCGGGACTAGCGGGTTTAACGAACACCGGGGAGCTGTTTTTT. It codes for CASSPPGLAGLTNTGELFF.

The chain has TRBV6-1 and TRBJ2-3; perhaps TRBD2 as D (6 bases). Trimming cost V 8 bases and J 0 bases, with 15 bases left between them. CDR3 size: 15 residues. Germline V gene data show CDR1 as MNHNS and CDR2 as SASEGT. CDR3 bases: TGTGCCAGCTCACAACTAGCAGCGAGCACAGATACGCAGTATTTT. This translates into CASSQLAASTDTQYF.

This clone was detected only once. V is TRBV5-1 and J is TRBJ2-5; D is undetermined. The CDR3 loop spans 16 amino acids. V was trimmed by 0 bases and J by 2 bases, leaving 14 bases between them. The germline V gene has CDR1 SGHRS and CDR2 YFSETQ. The DNA for the CDR3 is TGCGCCAGCAGCTTGGGCGACTCGTTTTATCAAGAGACCCAGTACTTC. Its protein is CASSLGDSFYQETQYF.

The DNA for the CDR3 is TGTGCCAGCAGCCTAAGACTTGGGGACAGGATTGAAAAACTGTTTTTT. Its translation is CASSLRLGDRIEKLFF. The V call is TRBV7-8, the J call TRBJ1-4; 8 bases align to TRBD1. Germline V gives CDR1 SGHVS, CDR2 FQNEAQ. The CDR3 is 16 amino acids. V shed 5 bases, J shed 7 bases, and the junction held 12 bases outside the gene matches.

The chain combines TRBV7-9 with TRBJ2-7; D possibly uses TRBD1 or TRBD2 (5 bases each). The CDR3 loop spans 14 amino acids. Germline-derived CDR1 and CDR2 are SEHNR and FQNEAQ (reference sequence). In DNA, the CDR3 is TGTTCCACGAGCCGGGACGTATACTCCTACGAGCAGTACTTC. Its translation is CSTSRDVYSYEQYF.

The CDR3 DNA reads as TGTGCCAGTAACCATCGCTCGGACGGGTCGAAGCCCCAGCATTTT. This codes for CASNHRSDGSKPQHF. The genes are TRBV19 and TRBJ1-5, with D hard to call. CDR3 length: 15 amino acids. Trimming stripped 7 bases from V and 8 bases from J, with 21 bases between. CDR1 is LNHDA and CDR2 is SQIVND in the germline V gene (reference sequence).

The rearrangement joins TRBV5-4 to TRBJ2-2; no clear D gene. From germline, CDR1 is SGHNT and CDR2 YYREEE (reference sequence). This CDR3 spans 14 amino acids. Between the trimmed V and J ends, which lost 4 bases and 10 bases, there was a span of 17 bases. CDR3 sequence: CASSPDGLYVELFF. The CDR3 DNA reads TGTGCCAGCAGCCCCGACGGCCTTTACGTGGAGCTGTTTTTT.

The CDR3 sequence: CASSGQGSREQYF. The CDR3 DNA is TGTGCCAGCAGTGGACAGGGCTCGCGGGAGCAGTACTTC. V gene TRBV25-1 combines with J gene TRBJ2-7, with 7 bases that match TRBD1. The CDR3 spans 13 residues. The J segment lost 7 bases and the V segment lost 4 bases, leaving 7 bases of the junction unmatched. Germline assignment: CDR1 MGHDK and CDR2 SYGVNS.

The CDR3 nucleotides are TGTGCCAGCTCACTTTTGACTAGCTGGAACACCGGGGAGCTGTTTTTT. Residues: CASSLLTSWNTGELFF. The chain is built from TRBV18 and TRBJ2-2; TRBD2 matches at 7 bases. The CDR3 is made up of 16 amino acids. The V gene end was trimmed by 4 bases and the J gene end by 1 base; junction bases not matched to a gene: 6. Germline CDR1 is KGHSH and CDR2 is LQKENI. The whole variable domain, remainder taken from reference TRBV18 and TRBJ2-2, is NAGVMQNPRHLVRRRGQEARLRCSPMKGHSHVYWYRQLPEEGLKFMVYLQKENIIDESGMPKERFSAEFPKEGPSILRIQQVVRGDSAAYFCASSLLTSWNTGELFFGEGSRLTVL.

V and J are TRBV6-1 and TRBJ2-7; no clear D gene. CDR1 MNHNS and CDR2 SASEGT come from the germline V gene. The CDR3 has 14 amino acids. V was shortened by 2 bases and J by 7 bases, with 15 bases between the two germline ends. The CDR3 bases are TGTGCCAGCAGTGAACTTCGCACCGCAAGGGAGCAGTACTTC. Amino acids: CASSELRTAREQYF.

This clone has just one count. The chain links TRBV15 to TRBJ2-1; 12 bases align to TRBD2. Germline loops: CDR1 LNHNV, CDR2 YYDKDF (reference sequence). The CDR3 spans 17 residues. With V trimmed by 3 bases and J by 3 bases, 6 bases remained unmatched. CDR3 in amino acids: CATSSPRGLAGYNEQFF. The CDR3 DNA sequence: TGTGCCACCAGCAGTCCCAGGGGACTAGCGGGCTACAATGAGCAGTTCTTC.

The V gene is TRBV5-1, the J gene TRBJ2-7; D perhaps matches TRBD1 (5 bases). Germline CDR1 is SGHRS and CDR2 is YFSETQ. This CDR3 is built from 15 residues. V lost 0 bases, J lost 6 bases, and 16 bases lay in between. The CDR3 DNA is TGCGCCAGCAGCTTGGAATGGGGCGCCTACGGCGAGCAGTACTTC. Amino acids: CASSLEWGAYGEQYF.

For this clone: Other DNA sequences within the sample encode an identical CDR3. The chain links TRBV6-6 to TRBJ1-3; D uncertain. This CDR3 is built from 12 residues. Germline values: CDR1 MNHNY, CDR2 SVGAGI (reference sequence). V was cut by 5 bases and J by 6 bases, with 8 bases left in between. Here the CDR3 DNA reads TGTGCCAGCAGTCTCTTAGCAAACACCATATATTTT. It yields the protein CASSLLANTIYF.

The CDR3 sequence: CASSPPNTEAFF. DNA of the CDR3: TGTGCCAGCAGCCCACCGAACACTGAAGCTTTCTTT. The J gene is TRBJ1-1, the V gene TRBV5-4; no clear D. CDR3 length equals 12 residues. V was cut by 4 bases and J by 1 base, with 5 bases left in between. Germline lookup yields CDR1 SGHNT and CDR2 YYREEE (reference sequence).

The chain joins TRBV30 to TRBJ2-7; 8 bases align to TRBD1. The CDR3 extends over 14 amino acids. Germline trimming cut 4 bases from V and 0 bases from J; bases unmatched to any gene: 5. Germline CDR1 is GTSNPN and CDR2 is SVGIG (reference sequence). The CDR3 spells CAWTGDRCSYEQYF. Here the CDR3 DNA reads TGTGCCTGGACCGGGGACAGGTGCTCCTACGAGCAGTACTTC. Variable domain in full (rest from reference TRBV30 and TRBJ2-7): SQTIHQWPATLVQPVGSPLSLECTVEGTSNPNLYWYRQAAGRGLQLLFYSVGIGQISSEVPQNLSASRPQDRQFILSSKKLLLSDSGFYLCAWTGDRCSYEQYFGPGTRLTVT.

V and J are TRBV7-9 and TRBJ2-1; D is possibly TRBD2 (6 bases). The CDR3 has 16 residues. CDR1 and CDR2 from the germline V gene are SEHNR and FQNEAQ (reference sequence). V shed 5 bases and J shed 4 bases, with 18 bases lying between them. This CDR3 reads CASSLNPGTRYNEQFF. The CDR3 bases are TGTGCCAGCAGCCTGAATCCCGGGACTCGTTACAATGAGCAGTTCTTC.

The chain carries TRBV10-3 and TRBJ1-4; D is uncertain. Germline V CDR1 and CDR2: ENHRY, SYGVKD. This CDR3 has 16 amino acids. The germline V and J ends were trimmed by 2 bases and 10 bases, with 20 bases remaining between them. The CDR3 region is CAISENSGNLRGKLFF. The CDR3 bases are TGTGCCATCAGTGAGAATTCCGGGAATCTCCGTGGAAAACTGTTTTTT.

In regard to this clone: This same CDR3 is encoded by further DNA sequences in the sample. This rearrangement joins TRBV5-1 to TRBJ2-7; no clear D. The germline V gene encodes CDR1 SGHRS and CDR2 YFSETQ. The CDR3 is 13 residues long. The ends were cut back, 4 bases at V and 2 bases at J, with 10 bases in the middle. CDR3 residues: CASSLGIAYEQYF. In nucleotides, the CDR3 is TGCGCCAGCAGCCTAGGCATCGCCTACGAGCAGTACTTC. Full variable domain (remainder filled in from reference TRBV5-1 and TRBJ2-7): KAGVTQTPRYLIKTRGQQVTLSCSPISGHRSVSWYQQTPGQGLQFLFEYFSETQRNKGNFPGRFSGRQFSNSRSEMNVSTLELGDSALYLCASSLGIAYEQYFGPGTRLTVT.

This sequence joins TRBV7-8 and TRBJ1-1; TRBD1 might be the D (5 bases). V was cut by 7 bases and J by 8 bases, with 14 bases left in between. Per germline, CDR1 SGHVS and CDR2 FQNEAQ. This CDR3 is built from 12 residues. The CDR3 is CASIHPGGEAFF. In DNA form, the CDR3 reads TGTGCCAGCATCCACCCGGGGGGGGAAGCTTTCTTT.

The chain joins TRBV11-3 to TRBJ2-7, with 10 bases lining up with TRBD2. CDR1 SGHNT and CDR2 YENEEA come from the germline V gene. CDR3 length: 14 residues. V was pared by 5 bases and J by 6 bases, with 7 bases of the junction left unmatched. In DNA form, the CDR3 reads TGTGCCAGCAGCGAGGCTAGCGGGAGTGGCGAGCAGTACTTC. It yields the protein CASSEASGSGEQYF.

The genes are TRBV23-1 and TRBJ2-3, with 9 bases that match TRBD2. TRBV23-1 is an ORF; its function is uncertain. With V trimmed by 0 bases and J by 6 bases, 10 bases remained unmatched. The CDR3 is 17 amino acids. CDR3 region: CASSQSSSREGSDTQYF. The CDR3 DNA reads as TGCGCCAGCAGTCAATCTTCGTCGCGGGAGGGCTCGGATACGCAGTATTTT.